Shown below are 5 T cell receptor beta chains from a single sample sequenced in a study of blood T cell repertoires in COVID-19. The table came from immunoSEQ multiplex PCR; TCRdb's copy has only in-frame clones and leaves some out. Of about 270,000 clones in the sample, 82% were seen once. The specimen was peripheral blood. The receptors were gathered from a woman in her late teens or twenties with acute or convalescent COVID-19.

This clone was seen only a few times. The chain recombines TRBV20-1 with TRBJ2-1, with 7 bases that match TRBD2. The CDR3 contains 13 residues. Germline CDR1 DFQATT, CDR2 SNEGSKA (reference sequence). Germline trimming cut 3 bases from V and 6 bases from J; bases unmatched to any gene: 5. The DNA for the CDR3 is TGCAGTGCTAGTTCGGGAGGACCCAATGAGCAGTTCTTC. Amino acid sequence: CSASSGGPNEQFF.

This CDR3 reads CASGRTRDYEQYF. DNA of the CDR3: TGTGCCAGCGGTAGGACAAGGGATTACGAGCAGTACTTC. This chain links TRBV6-5 with TRBJ2-7; the D gene is possibly TRBD1 (5 bases). V was cut by 8 bases and J by 4 bases, with 15 bases left in between. The germline V gene has CDR1 MNHEY and CDR2 SVGAGI. The CDR3 has 13 residues.

The J gene is TRBJ1-2, the V gene TRBV28; D is uncertain. Looked up from germline, CDR1 is MDHEN and CDR2 is SYDVKM. The CDR3 is made up of 15 amino acids. V was trimmed by 4 bases and J by 1 base, leaving 13 bases between them. CDR3 sequence: CASSSSGGVNYGYTF. The CDR3 DNA reads TGTGCCAGCAGTTCCTCGGGTGGCGTTAACTATGGCTACACCTTC.

In nucleotides, the CDR3 is TGTGCCAGCAGCTTGGCCGAGACAGACTACGAGCAGTACTTC. Translation gives CASSLAETDYEQYF. The V call is TRBV5-4, the J call TRBJ2-7; D possibly corresponds to TRBD1 (5 bases). The CDR3 is 14 amino acids. V was pared by 0 bases and J by 3 bases, with 10 bases between. From germline, CDR1 is SGHNT and CDR2 YYREEE (reference sequence).

V usage is TRBV28 and J usage is TRBJ1-1; D gene uncertain. Looked up from germline, CDR1 is MDHEN and CDR2 is SYDVKM. CDR3 size: 12 residues. V lost 2 bases and J 3 bases, leaving 4 bases between the germline ends. The CDR3 loop reads CASSLGHTEAFF. The CDR3 DNA sequence: TGTGCCAGCAGTTTAGGCCACACTGAAGCTTTCTTT.